This paragraph covers one T cell receptor beta chain sequence. Its recognized antigen is unknown. Base qualities are not at hand, and no much larger clone is one base apart. These data come from a study of breast tumors, draining lymph nodes, adjacent tissues (dated by TCRdb to between 2015 and 2016). Study-level background: The study compared TCR beta repertoires across tumor, adjacent nontumor tissue and axillary lymph nodes from breast cancer patients. The study was designed to assess the relationships and possible T-cell exchange between tumor, surrounding tissue and draining lymph node repertoires in human breast cancer.

The data were produced on an Illumina HiSeq 2000. TCR beta chain libraries were generated by multiplex PCR amplification. The amplified TCR beta chain products were analyzed by high-throughput sequencing. TCRdb applied fastp at Q25 and MiXCR to the public reads, then kept only in-frame beta chains. A single entry per CDR3 protein holds the most common genes and DNA from its merged rows. Counted in this sample were some 22,000 distinct CDR3 sequences; 58% of them appeared once. The ten largest clonotypes hold roughly 13% of the sample. What the work shows at the level of the full study, not this receptor alone: Tumors showed preferential V and J gene usage, and their T-cell repertoire diversity fell below that of lymph nodes yet above that of nontumor tissue. Tumor and nontumor tissue repertoires were significantly more similar in luminal-like than in basal-like breast cancer. The conclusion that tumor T cells originate in lymph nodes was framed as consistent with a hypothesis rather than directly demonstrated. A scenario in which most tumor T cells derive from the lymph node and then expand within tumor tissue was judged to be consistent with the data.

V is pared back by 6 bases and J by 4 bases, with 14 bases lying between the germline termini. The germline V gene sets CDR1 to SNHLY and CDR2 to FYNNEI. The CDR3 numbers 14 residues from cysteine through phenylalanine. CDR3 DNA only is kept here, 42 bases in frame from base 1. The chain uses TRBV2 and TRBJ2-3, with a tentative D call of TRBD1 or TRBD2, each matching 5 bases. This sequence originates from a female donor with breast cancer. Some clones in this sample may be carry-over from other donors' samples. Sequenced sample: breast tumor tissue. DNA sequence: TGTGCCAGCAGGGGGGTACTAGTTTCAGATACGCAGTATTTT. Translated, it reads CASRGVLVSDTQYF.